The sequence of this TCR beta chain was determined in a study of technical replicates of blood from several donors. With regard to this clone: One junction end does not reproduce the germline sequence, and a read error may be involved.

Some clones are missing from TCRdb's copy, which holds only in-frame ones; the method was immunoSEQ multiplex PCR. Of tens of thousands of clones listed, about 96% are singletons. This CDR3 has 12 amino acids. CDR1 MNHNY and CDR2 SVGAGI come from the germline V gene (reference sequence). The V call is TRBV6-6, the J call TRBJ1-1, with TRBD1 identical over 7 bases. This TCR derives from a human donor in good health. Sequenced: T cells isolated from PBMCs. As DNA, the CDR3 is TGTGCCAGCAGTTACGATGTAGGACAGGCTCGATTT. This encodes CASSYDVGQARF.